These T cell receptor beta chains were read from a single sample in a study of blood T cell repertoires in COVID-19. Clones were read by immunoSEQ multiplex PCR, and TCRdb kept only the in-frame ones, dropping some. The table records around 85,000 clones, 90% of them present only once. Input material: peripheral blood. The receptors were gathered from an elderly woman with active or convalescent COVID-19. CDR3s include the opening cysteine and the closing phenylalanine or tryptophan.

v_gene	j_gene	CDR3aa
TRBV7-6	TRBJ2-2	CASSLLGGENTGELFF
TRBV3-1/TRBV3-2	TRBJ2-7	CASSQDLSGRSNEQYF
TRBV4-3	TRBJ2-2	CASSQEAGLAGGAGELFF
TRBV5-5	TRBJ1-5	CASSLFLQNNQPQHF
TRBV2	TRBJ1-2	CASSTWASGYTF
TRBV3-1/TRBV3-2	TRBJ1-1	CASSRRGLTEAFF
TRBV25-1	TRBJ2-7	CASSWSSYEQYF
TRBV11-2	TRBJ2-7	CASRRSGTGRYEQYF
TRBV25-1	TRBJ2-1	CASSEVCSQGYNEQFF
TRBV14	TRBJ2-5	CASSWLVQETQYF
TRBV5-4	TRBJ2-7	CASSLTGSTYEQYF
TRBV5-1	TRBJ2-7	CASSSGLASSLGEQYF
TRBV5-1	TRBJ2-5	CASSRDGRIIGETQYF
TRBV10-3	TRBJ2-1	CAISESMGTSYNEQFF
TRBV19	TRBJ2-1	CASSTRDRVSYNEQFF
TRBV4-3	TRBJ2-7	CASSQDISYEQYF
TRBV18	TRBJ2-2	CASSPKNTGELFF
TRBV5-4	TRBJ2-5	CASSLLGREETQYF
TRBV4-3	TRBJ1-3	CASSHDRAGNTIYF
TRBV3-1/TRBV3-2	TRBJ2-7	CASSQSYEQYF
TRBV5-4	TRBJ1-3	CASSLEAGSGNTIYF
TRBV6-5	TRBJ1-2	CASSYASTGANGYTF
TRBV2	TRBJ1-2	CASSARAGYTF
TRBV5-5	TRBJ2-5	CASSFRGLVQETQYF
TRBV7-9	TRBJ2-1	CASSLVDNEQFF
TRBV6-2/TRBV6-3	TRBJ1-1	CASSLPGQGSPEAFF
TRBV19	TRBJ2-6	CASSSGTGGSGANVLTF
TRBV27	TRBJ2-6	CASRRSGDGANVLTF
TRBV7-8	TRBJ1-1	CASSLVWAMNTEAFF
TRBV4-3	TRBJ1-3	CASSQDLPSGNTIYF
TRBV11-2	TRBJ2-7	CASSLGLGEQYF
TRBV5-1	TRBJ1-2	CASRGRGSNYGYTF
TRBV20-1	TRBJ2-3	CSASWSQGLGDTQYF
TRBV10-2	TRBJ2-1	CASSGFERGYNEQFF
TRBV3-1/TRBV3-2	TRBJ2-3	CASSRTSSGSRTDTQYF
TRBV2	TRBJ2-2	CASSPGTRFIGELFF
TRBV18	TRBJ2-7	CASSPRQGNHEQYF
TRBV19	TRBJ2-7	CASSGTGVHEQYF
TRBV11-2	TRBJ2-1	CASSLDLVSFLKLF
TRBV5-1	TRBJ2-5	CASSLGLAGKETQYF
TRBV9	TRBJ1-3	CASSVEGTEGNTIYF
TRBV3-1/TRBV3-2	TRBJ1-5	CASSRGQADQPQHF
TRBV5-1	TRBJ1-2	CASRWSHPTGSSNYGYTF
TRBV28	TRBJ1-2	CASSRGQGWSYTF
TRBV7-6	TRBJ1-1	CASSLSRGTEAFF
TRBV5-4	TRBJ2-3	CASSLEASGSTDTQYF
TRBV27	TRBJ2-1	CASRIRGSSYNEQFF
TRBV27	TRBJ1-6	CASNPRGQGNSPLHF
TRBV19	TRBJ1-1	CASSAQGQGLNTEAFF
TRBV27	TRBJ2-7	CASSSSTSGTADEQYF
TRBV2	TRBJ2-5	CASSFQGAQETQYF
TRBV7-2	TRBJ2-1	CASSLGQGSHNEQFF
TRBV2	TRBJ2-3	CASSEVPRGLAGRTDTQYF
TRBV4-3	TRBJ1-4	CASSQDPGEGNEKLFF
TRBV5-1	TRBJ2-7	CASSFDSNSYEQYF
TRBV7-9	TRBJ2-2	CASSLLAGPNTGELFF
TRBV5-1	TRBJ2-2	CASSPRLAGGSTGELFF
TRBV9	TRBJ2-5	CASSVETSGSGTQYF
TRBV18	TRBJ1-2	CASSPLGQIYGYTF
TRBV28	TRBJ1-2	CASSLVTGVYGYTF